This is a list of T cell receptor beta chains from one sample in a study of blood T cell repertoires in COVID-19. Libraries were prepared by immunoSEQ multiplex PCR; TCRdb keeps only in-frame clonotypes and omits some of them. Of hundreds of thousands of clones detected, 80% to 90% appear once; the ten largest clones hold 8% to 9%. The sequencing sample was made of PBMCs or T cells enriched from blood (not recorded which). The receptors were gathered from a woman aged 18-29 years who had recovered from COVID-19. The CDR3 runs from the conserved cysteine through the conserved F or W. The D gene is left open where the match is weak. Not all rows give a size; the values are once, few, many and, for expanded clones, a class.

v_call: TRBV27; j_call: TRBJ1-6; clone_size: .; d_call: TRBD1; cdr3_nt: TGTGCCAGCCGAAGGGGACAGACCCAAACCTACTATAATTCACCCCTCCACTTT; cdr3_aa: CASRRGQTQTYYNSPLHF
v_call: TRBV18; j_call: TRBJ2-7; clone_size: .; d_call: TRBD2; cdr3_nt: TGTGCCAGCTCACCCCCCCGGGGTAGCGGGAGGGCCCAAGGCTACGAGCAGTACTTC; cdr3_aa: CASSPPRGSGRAQGYEQYF
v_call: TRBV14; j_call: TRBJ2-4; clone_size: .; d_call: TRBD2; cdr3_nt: TGTGCCAGCAGCCTCCGGGGAGGGTCCAACATTCAGTACTTC; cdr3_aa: CASSLRGGSNIQYF
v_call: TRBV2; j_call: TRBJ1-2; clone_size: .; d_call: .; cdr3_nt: TGTGCCAGCAGACAGCCCGGCTTAAGTGGCTACACCTTC; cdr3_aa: CASRQPGLSGYTF
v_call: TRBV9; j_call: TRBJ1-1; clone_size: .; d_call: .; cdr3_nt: TGTGCCAGCAGCTCACAGGGAGGGCAGGATATAATGGCTTTCTTT; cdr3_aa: CASSSQGGQDIMAFF
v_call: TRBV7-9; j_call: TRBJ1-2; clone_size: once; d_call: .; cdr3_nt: TGTGCCAGCAGCCCTAAAACAGACCCCTATGGCTACACCTTC; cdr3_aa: CASSPKTDPYGYTF
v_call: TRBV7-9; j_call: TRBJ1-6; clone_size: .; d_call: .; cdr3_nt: TGTGCCAGCAGCTTCCAGGGCTTGGCTAATTCACCCCTCCACTTT; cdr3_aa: CASSFQGLANSPLHF
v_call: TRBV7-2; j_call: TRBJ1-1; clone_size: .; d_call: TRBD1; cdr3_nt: TGTGCCAGCAGCTCCAACGACAGGGTTTGGACTGAAGCTTTCTTT; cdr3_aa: CASSSNDRVWTEAFF
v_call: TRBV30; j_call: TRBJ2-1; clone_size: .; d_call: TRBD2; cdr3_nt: TGTGCCTGGAGTGTACTGAGCGGGGGGCTGAGGAATGAGCAGTTCTTC; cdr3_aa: CAWSVLSGGLRNEQFF
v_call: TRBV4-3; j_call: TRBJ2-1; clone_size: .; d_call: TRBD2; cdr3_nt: TGCGCCAGCAGCCAAGGACTAGCGAACAATGAGCAGTTCTTC; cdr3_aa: CASSQGLANNEQFF
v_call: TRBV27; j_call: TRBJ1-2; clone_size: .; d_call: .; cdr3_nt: TGTGCCAGCAAGGAGAGAGGTTTCGGCTATGGCTACACCTTC; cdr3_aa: CASKERGFGYGYTF
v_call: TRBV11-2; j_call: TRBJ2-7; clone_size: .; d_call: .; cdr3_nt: TGTGCCAGCAGCTTAGGGGAGGACACCTCCCTACACTTC; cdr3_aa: CASSLGEDTSLHF
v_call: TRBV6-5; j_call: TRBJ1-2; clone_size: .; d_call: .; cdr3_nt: TGTGCCAGCAGTTACCTGGACAGTTATGGCTACACCTTC; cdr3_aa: CASSYLDSYGYTF
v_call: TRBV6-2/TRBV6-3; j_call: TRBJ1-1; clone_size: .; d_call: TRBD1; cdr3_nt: TGTGCCAGCAGTCACAGGGGGCGAGTAGCTTTCTTT; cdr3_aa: CASSHRGRVAFF
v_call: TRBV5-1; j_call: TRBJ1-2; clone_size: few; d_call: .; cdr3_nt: TGCGCCAGCAGCGCGGACGGGGTATCTCCAAATATCTACACCTTC; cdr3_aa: CASSADGVSPNIYTF
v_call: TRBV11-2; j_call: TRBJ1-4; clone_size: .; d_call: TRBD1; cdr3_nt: TGTGCCAGCAGCGACCCAGGGGGCTCTACTAATGAAAAACTGTTTTTT; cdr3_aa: CASSDPGGSTNEKLFF
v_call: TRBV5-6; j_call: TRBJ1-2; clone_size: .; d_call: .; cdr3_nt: TGTGCCAGCAGTGGGGAGGGGATGTACTATGGCTACACCTTC; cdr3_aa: CASSGEGMYYGYTF
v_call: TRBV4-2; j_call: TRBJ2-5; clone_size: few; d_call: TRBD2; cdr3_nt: TGTGCCAGCAGTCTAGCGGGAGTCGGGGAGACCCAGTACTTC; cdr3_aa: CASSLAGVGETQYF
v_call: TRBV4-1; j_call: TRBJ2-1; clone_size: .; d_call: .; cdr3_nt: TGCGCCAGCAGCCACCTAAAGGGGGTGGCGTACAATGAGCAGTTCTTC; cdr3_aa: CASSHLKGVAYNEQFF
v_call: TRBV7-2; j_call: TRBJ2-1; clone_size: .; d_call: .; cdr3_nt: TGTGCCAGCAGCTTCTTCGGGAATGAGCAGTTCTTC; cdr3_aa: CASSFFGNEQFF
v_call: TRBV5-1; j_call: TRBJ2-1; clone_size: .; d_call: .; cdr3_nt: TGCGCCAGCAGCCTGGGTGGGGCGACCTACAATGAGCAGTTCTTC; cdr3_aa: CASSLGGATYNEQFF
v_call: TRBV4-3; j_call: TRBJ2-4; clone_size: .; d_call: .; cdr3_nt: TGCGCCAGCAGCCAAGATCGGGGGGCCCGAGGCATTCAGTACTTC; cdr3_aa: CASSQDRGARGIQYF
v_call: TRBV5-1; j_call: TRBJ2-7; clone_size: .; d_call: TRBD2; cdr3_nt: TGCGCCAGCAGCCCAACCCAGGGGACTAGCGGGGTCGAGCAGTACTTC; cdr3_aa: CASSPTQGTSGVEQYF
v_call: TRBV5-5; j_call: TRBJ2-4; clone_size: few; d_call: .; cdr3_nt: TGTGCCAGCAGCGCAGGCATCCTAGCCAAAAACATTCAGTACTTC; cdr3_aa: CASSAGILAKNIQYF
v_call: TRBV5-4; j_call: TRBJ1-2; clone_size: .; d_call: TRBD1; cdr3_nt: TGTGCCAGCAGCCCGACAGGGGGAGGCTATGGCTACACCTTC; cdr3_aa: CASSPTGGGYGYTF
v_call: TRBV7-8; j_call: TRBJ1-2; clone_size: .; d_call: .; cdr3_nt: TGTGCCAGCAGCCAAAGGCGCTTCGGGATACCCACTATCGGCTACACCTTC; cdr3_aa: CASSQRRFGIPTIGYTF
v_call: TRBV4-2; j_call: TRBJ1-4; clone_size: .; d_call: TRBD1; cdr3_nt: TGTGCCAGCAGCCCGACAGGGGACTTAACTAATGAAAAACTGTTTTTT; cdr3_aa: CASSPTGDLTNEKLFF
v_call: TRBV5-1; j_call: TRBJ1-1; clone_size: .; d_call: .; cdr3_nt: TGCGCCAGCAGCTTGGACAGAGCAGAAGTTGAAGCTTTCTTT; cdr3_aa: CASSLDRAEVEAFF
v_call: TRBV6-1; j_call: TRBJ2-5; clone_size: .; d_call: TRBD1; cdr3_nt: TGTGCCAGCAGTGAAGCCTGGGGGACAGGGAAGAGGGAGACCCAGTACTTC; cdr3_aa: CASSEAWGTGKRETQYF
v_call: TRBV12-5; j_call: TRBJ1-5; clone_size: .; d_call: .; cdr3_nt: TGTGCTAGTGGTTTGGACACCAATCAGCCCCAGCATTTT; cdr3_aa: CASGLDTNQPQHF
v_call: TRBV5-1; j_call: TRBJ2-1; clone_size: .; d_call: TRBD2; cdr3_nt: TGCGCCCGCAGCTTGGGCGGGGGGGAGCAGTTCTTC; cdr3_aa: CARSLGGGEQFF
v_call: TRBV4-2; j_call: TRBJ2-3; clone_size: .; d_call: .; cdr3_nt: TGTGCCAGCAGCCAAGAACCTACTAGCACAGATACGCAGTATTTT; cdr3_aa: CASSQEPTSTDTQYF
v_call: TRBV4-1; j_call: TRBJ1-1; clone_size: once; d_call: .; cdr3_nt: TGCGCCAGCAGCCAAGAAGTAGGACAGATGAACACTGAAGCTTTCTTT; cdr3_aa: CASSQEVGQMNTEAFF
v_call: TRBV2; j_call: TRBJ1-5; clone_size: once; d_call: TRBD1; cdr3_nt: TGTGCCAGCAGCCAGGGACAGGGGCCCTATCCCCAGCATTTT; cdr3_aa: CASSQGQGPYPQHF
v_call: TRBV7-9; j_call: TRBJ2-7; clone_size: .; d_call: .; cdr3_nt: TGTGCCAGCAGCTACCTAACAGGGTCCGACGAGCAGTACTTC; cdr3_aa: CASSYLTGSDEQYF
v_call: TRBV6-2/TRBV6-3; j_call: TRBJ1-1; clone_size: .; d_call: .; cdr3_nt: TGTGCCAGCAGTTACCACGGGGACACTGAAGCTTTCTTT; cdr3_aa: CASSYHGDTEAFF
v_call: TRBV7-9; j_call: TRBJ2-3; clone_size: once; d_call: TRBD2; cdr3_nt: TGTGCCAGCAGCTCCCTTGGCGGGGGGATCACAGATACGCAGTATTTT; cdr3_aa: CASSSLGGGITDTQYF
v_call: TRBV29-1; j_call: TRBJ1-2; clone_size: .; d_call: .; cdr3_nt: TGCAGCGTTGGGGTGACAAGCATAAACTATGGCTACACCTTC; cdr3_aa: CSVGVTSINYGYTF
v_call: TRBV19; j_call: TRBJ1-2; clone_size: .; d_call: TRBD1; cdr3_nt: TGTGCCAGTTATCCGGGACAGGGGGCTCACAATCGTGGCTACACCTTC; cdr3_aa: CASYPGQGAHNRGYTF
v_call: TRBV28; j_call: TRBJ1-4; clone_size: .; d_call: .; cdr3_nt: TGTGCCAGCAGTCCCGAAGGAGAGGGCTGGGATGAAAAACTGTTTTTT; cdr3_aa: CASSPEGEGWDEKLFF
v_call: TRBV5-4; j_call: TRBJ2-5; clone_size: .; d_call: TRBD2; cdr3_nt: TGTGCCAGCAGCTTCGGGACGGGGGGCCAAGAGACCCAGTACTTC; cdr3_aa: CASSFGTGGQETQYF